These 14 T cell receptor beta chains came from one sample sequenced in a study of early T cells in non-severe SARS-CoV-2 infection. In TCRdb, the 5' RACE reads were re-called with MiXCR into one record per CDR3 protein. The sample has tens of thousands of distinct CDR3 sequences, approximately 4.8% seen once. Sequenced material: whole blood. The receptor source for this set is an adult who was a healthcare worker with PCR-confirmed SARS-CoV-2 infection or an uninfected control (not recorded which).

This chain joins TRBV19 and TRBJ2-2; 14 bases match TRBD2. This CDR3 has 19 amino acids. Germline-derived CDR1 and CDR2 are LNHDA and SQIVND (reference sequence). J lost 4 bases, V lost 5 bases, and 12 bases had no gene match. The CDR3 DNA sequence: TGTGCCAGTAGTGAGGGACTAGCGGGAGTTGGAATTAGCACCGGGGAGCTGTTTTTT. It encodes CASSEGLAGVGISTGELFF.

The sample holds many counts of this clonotype. The chain links TRBV27 to TRBJ2-7, with 15 bases matching TRBD2. The ends lost 1 base at V and 6 bases at J; junction bases unmatched: 7. Germline assignment: CDR1 MNHEY and CDR2 SMNVEV (reference sequence). The CDR3 is 17 amino acids. CDR3 amino acids: CASSLLGTSGRRREQYF. Written as DNA, the CDR3 is TGTGCCAGCAGTTTATTAGGGACTAGCGGGAGGAGGCGCGAGCAGTACTTC.

This clonotype was found many times. The chain couples TRBV12-3 or TRBV12-4 to TRBJ2-1, with 9 positions matching TRBD2. Trimming removed 6 bases from V and 3 bases from J; junction bases left unmatched: 6. CDR3 length: 15 residues. The DNA of the CDR3 is TGTGCCAGCAGAGAAGCGGGGGGCCTCTACAATGAGCAGTTCTTC. The encoded protein is CASREAGGLYNEQFF.

This clonotype was counted at least ten times. This chain joins TRBV11-1 and TRBJ2-1, with D tentatively TRBD2 (5 bases). V was cut by 0 bases and J by 15 bases, with 12 bases left in between. This CDR3 has 12 residues. Germline CDR1 and CDR2: SGHAT and FQDESV (reference sequence). The chain's CDR3 is CASSLAPGSRFF. In DNA, the CDR3 is TGTGCCAGCAGCTTAGCGCCGGGAAGCCGGTTCTTC.

This clonotype was detected ten times or more. The chain recombines TRBV7-8 with TRBJ2-3; D gene unclear. V lost 2 bases to trimming and J lost 0 bases, with 12 bases between them. The germline V gene encodes CDR1 SGHVS and CDR2 FQNEAQ. CDR3 length: 16 residues. CDR3 in amino acids: CASSLSIAESTDTQYF. CDR3 in DNA: TGTGCCAGCAGCTTAAGTATTGCGGAAAGCACAGATACGCAGTATTTT. Based on the CDR3 plus reference TRBV7-8 and TRBJ2-3, the full variable domain is GAGVSQSPRYKVAKRGQDVALRCDPISGHVSLFWYQQALGQGPEFLTYFQNEAQLDKSGLPSDRFFAERPEGSVSTLKIQRTQQEDSAVYLCASSLSIAESTDTQYFGPGTRLTVL.

J is TRBJ1-1 and V is TRBV11-2, with D uncertain. Germline assignment: CDR1 SGHAT and CDR2 FQNNGV. Trimming cost V 5 bases and J 4 bases, with 8 bases left between them. The CDR3 runs to 12 residues. The CDR3 here is CASSIVGTEAFF. Written as DNA, the CDR3 is TGTGCCAGCAGCATCGTGGGCACTGAAGCTTTCTTT.

The rearrangement uses TRBV9 and TRBJ1-1; maybe TRBD1 (5 bases). V was trimmed by 0 bases and J by 4 bases, leaving 7 bases between them. This CDR3 has 13 residues. Germline CDR1 and CDR2: SGDLS and YYNGEE. The CDR3 DNA is TGTGCCAGCAGCGTAGATGGGGCCACTGAAGCTTTCTTT. It translates to CASSVDGATEAFF.

This clonotype occurred many times. The genes are TRBV5-8 and TRBJ1-6; tentative D call: TRBD1 (6 bases). The CDR3 loop spans 17 amino acids. V was pared by 4 bases and J by 0 bases, with 14 bases between. Germline V gene sequence: CDR1 SGHTS, CDR2 YDEGEE. The CDR3 reads CASSHTTGHSYNSPLHF. CDR3 DNA: TGTGCCAGCAGCCATACCACAGGGCACTCCTATAATTCACCCCTCCACTTT.

At least ten counts were recorded for this clonotype. The rearrangement joins TRBV19 to TRBJ2-1, with TRBD1 matching 11 bases. Germline trimming cut 4 bases from V and 0 bases from J; bases unmatched to any gene: 5. The CDR3 extends over 17 amino acids. Germline V gene lookup returns CDR1 LNHDA and CDR2 SQIVND (reference sequence). CDR3 in amino acids: CASSTGTGGISYNEQFF. The CDR3 DNA is TGTGCCAGTAGTACGGGGACAGGGGGAATCTCCTACAATGAGCAGTTCTTC.

The chain couples TRBV29-1 to TRBJ1-1; perhaps TRBD1 as D (5 bases). Germline CDR1 reads SQVTM; CDR2 reads ANQGSEA. CDR3 length: 12 residues. V lost 4 bases, J lost 5 bases, and 11 bases lay in between. CDR3 coding DNA: TGCAGCGTTGGGGACTGGGGAACTGAAGCTTTCTTT. Its translation is CSVGDWGTEAFF.

This clonotype was picked up many times. The rearrangement links TRBV5-1 to TRBJ2-1, with 7 bases lining up with TRBD2. Germline loops: CDR1 SGHRS, CDR2 YFSETQ. This CDR3 region has 15 residues. The V and J ends lost 4 bases and 0 bases, in that order; junction bases with no gene match: 4. CDR3 nucleotides: TGCGCCAGCAGCCGCGGGGGTCCCTCCTACAATGAGCAGTTCTTC. Translation gives CASSRGGPSYNEQFF.

V usage is TRBV4-1 and J usage is TRBJ1-6; 7 bases line up with TRBD1. The germline V gene has CDR1 MGHRA and CDR2 YSYEKL. This CDR3 is 15 amino acids long. The ends lost 4 bases at V and 7 bases at J; junction bases unmatched: 7. The DNA of the CDR3 is TGCGCCAGCAGCCCAGCGACAGGGAACAATTCACCCCTCCACTTT. This translates into CASSPATGNNSPLHF.

In this sample, this clonotype turned up many times. The CDR3 is CASSTTGNTGELFF. The CDR3 DNA sequence: TGTGCCAGCAGCACGACAGGGAACACCGGGGAGCTGTTTTTT. The chain links TRBV12-3 or TRBV12-4 to TRBJ2-2; D perhaps matches TRBD1 (6 bases). V was clipped by 6 bases and J by 1 base, with 9 bases between them. This CDR3 has 14 residues.

This clonotype has ten or more counts. The V gene is TRBV4-3, the J gene TRBJ2-4, with TRBD2 matching over 8 bases. The germline gives CDR1 LGHNA, CDR2 YSLEER. V shed 0 bases and J 1 base; nucleotides not matched to a gene: 2. CDR3 size: 16 residues. The DNA for the CDR3 is TGCGCCAGCAGCCAAGAGTCGGGGGGGGCCAAAAACATTCAGTACTTC. Translating gives CASSQESGGAKNIQYF.